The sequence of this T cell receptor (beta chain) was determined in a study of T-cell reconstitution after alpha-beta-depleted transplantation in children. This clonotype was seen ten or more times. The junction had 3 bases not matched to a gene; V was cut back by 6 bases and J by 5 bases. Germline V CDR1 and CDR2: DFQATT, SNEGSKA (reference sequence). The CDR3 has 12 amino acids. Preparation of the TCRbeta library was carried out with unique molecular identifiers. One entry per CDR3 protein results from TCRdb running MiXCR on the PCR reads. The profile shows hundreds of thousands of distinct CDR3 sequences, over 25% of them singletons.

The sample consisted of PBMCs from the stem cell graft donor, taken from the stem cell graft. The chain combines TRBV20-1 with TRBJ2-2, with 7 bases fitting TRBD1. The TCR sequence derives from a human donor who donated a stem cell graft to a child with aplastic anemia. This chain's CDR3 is CSALGQTGELFF. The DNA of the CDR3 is TGCAGTGCCCTGGGACAGACCGGGGAGCTGTTTTTT.